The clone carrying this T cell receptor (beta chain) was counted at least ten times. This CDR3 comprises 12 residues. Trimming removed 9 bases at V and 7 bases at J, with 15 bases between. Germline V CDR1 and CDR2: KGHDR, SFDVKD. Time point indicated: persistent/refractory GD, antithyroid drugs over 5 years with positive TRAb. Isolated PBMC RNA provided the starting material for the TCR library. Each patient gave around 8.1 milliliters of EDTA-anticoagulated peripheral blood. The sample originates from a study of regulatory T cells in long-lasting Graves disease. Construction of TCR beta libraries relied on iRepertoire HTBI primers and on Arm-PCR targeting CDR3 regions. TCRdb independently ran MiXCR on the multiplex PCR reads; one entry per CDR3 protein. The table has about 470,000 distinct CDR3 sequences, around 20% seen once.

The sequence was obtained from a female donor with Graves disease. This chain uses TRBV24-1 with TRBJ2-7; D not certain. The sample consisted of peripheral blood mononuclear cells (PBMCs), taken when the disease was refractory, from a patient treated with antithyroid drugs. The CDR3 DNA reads TGTGCCACCGGCGCTGGTATCGGGGAGCAGTACTTC. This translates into CATGAGIGEQYF.